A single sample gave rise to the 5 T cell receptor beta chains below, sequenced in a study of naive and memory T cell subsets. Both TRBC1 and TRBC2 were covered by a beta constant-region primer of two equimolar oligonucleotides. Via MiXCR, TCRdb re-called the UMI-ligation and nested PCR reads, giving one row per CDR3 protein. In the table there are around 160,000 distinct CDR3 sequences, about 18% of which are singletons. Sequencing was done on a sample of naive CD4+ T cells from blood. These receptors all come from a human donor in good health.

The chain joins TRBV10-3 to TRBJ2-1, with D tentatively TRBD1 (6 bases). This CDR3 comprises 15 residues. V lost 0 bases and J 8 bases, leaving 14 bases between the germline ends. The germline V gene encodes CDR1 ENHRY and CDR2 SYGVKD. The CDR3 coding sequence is TGTGCCATCAGTGAGTCGGTAGGGGGTAGGGATGAGCAGTTCTTC. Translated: CAISESVGGRDEQFF.

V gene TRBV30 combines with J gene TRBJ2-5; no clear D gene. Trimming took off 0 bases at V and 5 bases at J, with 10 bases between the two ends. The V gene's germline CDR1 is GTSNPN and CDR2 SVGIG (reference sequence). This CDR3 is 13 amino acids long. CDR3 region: CAWSVRSAETQYF. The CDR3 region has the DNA TGTGCCTGGAGTGTACGGTCGGCGGAGACCCAGTACTTC.

The CDR3 DNA follows: TGTGCCAGCAGTGAAGTTTGGGGATTCCAGCCCCAGCATTTT. Amino acids: CASSEVWGFQPQHF. This rearrangement joins TRBV2 to TRBJ1-5, with D unclear. The CDR3 spans 14 residues. V dropped 1 base and J dropped 7 bases, with 11 bases sitting between them. Germline CDR1 reads SNHLY; CDR2 reads FYNNEI.

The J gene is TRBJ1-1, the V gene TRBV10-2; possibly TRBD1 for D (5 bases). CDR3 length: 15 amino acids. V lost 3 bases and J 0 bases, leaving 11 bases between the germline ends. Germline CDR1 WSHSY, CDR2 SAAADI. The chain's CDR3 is CASSDVDRLNTEAFF. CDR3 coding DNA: TGCGCCAGCAGTGATGTTGACAGACTGAACACTGAAGCTTTCTTT.

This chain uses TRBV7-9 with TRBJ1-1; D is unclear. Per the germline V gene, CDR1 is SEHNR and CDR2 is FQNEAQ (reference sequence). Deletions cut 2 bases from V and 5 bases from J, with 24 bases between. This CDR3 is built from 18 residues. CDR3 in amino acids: CASSLSLILSSVETEAFF. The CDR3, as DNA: TGTGCCAGCAGCTTAAGTCTCATTCTCAGTTCGGTCGAGACTGAAGCTTTCTTT.